Following are 10 T cell receptor beta chains from one sample sequenced in a study of cytomegalovirus exposure and HLA in healthy donors. 60 Vbeta and 13 Jbeta primers were used in PCR. The assay was immunoSEQ multiplex PCR, and TCRdb's table has in-frame clones only and misses some. In the table there are around 150,000 clones, about 80% of which are singletons. The specimen sequenced was PBMCs. The receptor source for this set is a woman between 45 and 60 years old in good health and CMV-seropositive.

CDR3 residues: CASSPPATGTYGYTF. For the CDR3, the DNA is TGTGCCAGCAGTCCCCCAGCGACAGGGACCTATGGCTACACCTTC. The chain combines TRBV28 with TRBJ1-2; the match to TRBD1 covers 7 bases. The J segment lost 4 bases and the V segment lost 5 bases, leaving 10 bases of the junction unmatched. The length of the CDR3 is 15 residues. In germline, CDR1 is MDHEN, CDR2 SYDVKM.

CDR3 sequence (DNA): TGTGCCAGCAGCTTAAATTGTAGGACAGGTCCCCTTCCCAAAAACATTCAGTACTTC. Translation: CASSLNCRTGPLPKNIQYF. V is TRBV7-3 and J is TRBJ2-4; TRBD1 matches at 7 bases. Germline V gives CDR1 SGHTA, CDR2 FQGTGA. The CDR3 contains 19 residues. Trimming took 1 base from V and 2 from J; bases not matched to a gene: 14.

Only a few counts were recorded for this clone. The V call is TRBV4-1, the J call TRBJ2-3; D is perhaps TRBD2 (6 bases). V lost 0 bases and J lost 3, with 10 bases in between. The germline CDR1 and CDR2 sequences are MGHRA and YSYEKL. The CDR3 runs 15 residues. The CDR3 region is CASSQEPLATDTQYF. The DNA for the CDR3 is TGCGCCAGCAGCCAAGAACCTCTAGCGACAGATACGCAGTATTTT.

The chain has TRBV28 and TRBJ1-2, with 9 positions matching TRBD1. CDR1 and CDR2 from the germline V gene are MDHEN and SYDVKM. Germline trimming cut 4 bases from V and 7 bases from J; bases unmatched to any gene: 13. The CDR3 spans 16 residues. CDR3 nucleotides: TGTGCCAGCAGTTCCCCGGGACAGGGTTTAGTGGGTGGCTACACCTTC. Residues: CASSSPGQGLVGGYTF.

The chain couples TRBV2 to TRBJ2-1; 13 bases fit TRBD2. The germline V gene has CDR1 SNHLY and CDR2 FYNNEI. CDR3 length equals 13 residues. The trim removed 3 bases at V and 14 bases at J, leaving 4 bases unmatched. This CDR3 is CASSEGTSGNKFF. CDR3 DNA: TGTGCCAGCAGTGAGGGGACTAGCGGGAATAAGTTCTTC.

This clone showed up just once. The chain carries TRBV5-1 and TRBJ2-5; tentatively, D is TRBD1 (5 bases). Per the germline V gene, CDR1 is SGHRS and CDR2 is YFSETQ. Trimming shortened V by 0 bases and J by 3 bases, and 9 bases separated the two germline ends. This CDR3 region has 14 residues. DNA for the CDR3: TGCGCCAGCAGCTTGGGTTCAGGGAAAGAGACCCAGTACTTC. Its protein is CASSLGSGKETQYF.

There are a few counts of this clone. The chain carries TRBV21-1 and TRBJ1-6. TRBV21-1 is recorded as a pseudogene. This CDR3 spans 21 amino acids. The CDR3 loop reads CASSKDHSTRKSHSYNSPLHF. The CDR3 nucleotides are TGTGCCAGCAGCAAAGATCACAGCACTAGGAAATCCCACTCCTATAATTCACCCCTCCACTTT.

This clone was counted only a few times. This chain joins TRBV4-2 and TRBJ2-3; 9 bases fit TRBD2. The junction had 2 bases not matched to a gene; V was cut back by 0 bases and J by 1 base. CDR1 LGHNA and CDR2 YNFKEQ come from the germline V gene. The CDR3 consists of 16 residues. CDR3 coding DNA: TGTGCCAGCAGCCAAGAAGGCGGGAGGGGCACAGATACGCAGTATTTT. Its protein product is CASSQEGGRGTDTQYF.

This clone was seen only a few times. V is TRBV7-9 and J is TRBJ2-5; D may be TRBD1 (6 bases). CDR3 length equals 13 residues. The germline CDR1 and CDR2 sequences are SEHNR and FQNEAQ (reference sequence). Trimming took off 4 bases at V and 4 bases at J, with 10 bases between the two ends. CDR3 nucleotides: TGTGCCAGCAGCTGGGGGCAGGGAGAGACCCAGTACTTC. It encodes CASSWGQGETQYF.

This clone was seen a single time. The rearrangement joins TRBV18 to TRBJ2-5; TRBD2 might be the D (5 bases). This CDR3 has 13 residues. Trimming removed 3 bases at V and 3 bases at J, with 8 bases between. Per germline, CDR1 KGHSH and CDR2 LQKENI. The chain's CDR3 is CASSPDSKETQYF. The CDR3 DNA follows: TGTGCCAGCTCACCGGACTCGAAAGAGACCCAGTACTTC.